The 26 T cell receptor beta chains presented below share a single source sample, sequenced in a study of radiation and T cells in renal cell carcinoma. As for time point: blood 2 weeks post-SBRT. Treatment here: 15 Gy SBRT to primary tumor, nephrectomy 4 weeks later. Profiled with immunoSEQ multiplex PCR; TCRdb holds only in-frame clones, not every one. This table has around 120,000 clones, roughly four fifths appearing once. The material was blood, obtained from a patient whose treatment included radiotherapy and nephrectomy. These receptors originate from a woman between 55 and 75 years old with renal cell carcinoma.

The sample holds one count of this clone. CDR3 protein: CASSTRDRVQQPQHF. The CDR3 DNA reads as TGTGCCAGTAGTACCCGCGACAGGGTCCAGCAGCCCCAGCATTTT. The chain has TRBV19 and TRBJ1-5, with 7 bases fitting TRBD1. Germline assignment: CDR1 LNHDA and CDR2 SQIVND (reference sequence). CDR3 length: 15 residues. V trimming: 4 bases; J trimming: 7 bases; junction bases outside the gene matches: 10.

CDR3 region: CATSTLEGRDGYTF. Here the CDR3 DNA reads TGTGCCACCAGCACGTTGGAAGGGCGGGACGGCTACACCTTC. V is TRBV15 and J is TRBJ1-2; perhaps TRBD1 as D (5 bases). Deletions cut 4 bases from V and 8 bases from J, with 17 bases between. The CDR3 has 14 amino acids. Germline V gene sequence: CDR1 LNHNV, CDR2 YYDKDF (reference sequence). Together with reference TRBV15 and TRBJ1-2, the CDR3 gives the full variable domain: DAMVIQNPRYQVTQFGKPVTLSCSQTLNHNVMYWYQQKSSQAPKLLFHYYDKDFNNEADTPDNFQSRRPNTSFCFLDIRSPGLGDTAMYLCATSTLEGRDGYTFGSGTRLTVV.

This chain joins TRBV15 and TRBJ2-5; possible D gene TRBD1, 5 bases. The CDR3 consists of 16 residues. Germline CDR1 is LNHNV and CDR2 is YYDKDF (reference sequence). V was trimmed by 0 bases and J by 2 bases, leaving 13 bases between them. The CDR3 coding sequence is TGTGCCACCAGCAGAGAGGCAGGGTGGGGACAAGAGACCCAGTACTTC. Translating it yields CATSREAGWGQETQYF.

The chain's CDR3 is CASTDERAWPGEQFF. The DNA for the CDR3 is TGTGCCAGCACCGACGAACGGGCGTGGCCGGGGGAGCAGTTCTTC. The rearrangement links TRBV2 to TRBJ2-1; TRBD2 is a possible D gene (5 bases). Per germline, CDR1 SNHLY and CDR2 FYNNEI. V gave up 7 bases and J gave up 10 bases, with 23 bases separating them. This CDR3 has 15 residues.

The V and J genes are TRBV7-4 and TRBJ1-2; the D gene is possibly TRBD1 (6 bases). The V gene lost 1 base and the J gene lost 4 bases, with 13 bases spanning the gap. This CDR3 has 15 residues. Germline CDR1 reads SGHVT; CDR2 reads SQSDAQ. CDR3 in DNA: TGTGCCAGCAGCTTAGTGGCAGGGGAAGGCTATGGCTACACCTTC. Protein sequence: CASSLVAGEGYGYTF.

This chain links TRBV5-1 with TRBJ1-1, with no clear D. The CDR3 has 15 residues. CDR1 and CDR2 from the germline V gene are SGHRS and YFSETQ. V was pared by 3 bases and J by 1 base, with 13 bases between. The CDR3 DNA sequence: TGCGCCAGCAGCTCCTCAGGCAGGTCGAACACTGAAGCTTTCTTT. Translated: CASSSSGRSNTEAFF.

The V and J genes are TRBV27 and TRBJ1-4; tentatively, D is TRBD1 (5 bases). Germline V gene lookup returns CDR1 MNHEY and CDR2 SMNVEV (reference sequence). Trimming shortened V by 6 bases and J by 5 bases, and 13 bases separated the two germline ends. The CDR3 consists of 14 residues. The DNA of the CDR3 is TGTGCCAGCAGACCGACAGCTTTAAATGAAAAACTGTTTTTT. Its translation is CASRPTALNEKLFF.

This clone was observed a handful of times. The chain combines TRBV6-5 with TRBJ1-2; D gene uncertain. This CDR3 spans 14 amino acids. V gave up 0 bases and J gave up 4 bases, with 9 bases separating them. Germline lookup yields CDR1 MNHEY and CDR2 SVGAGI. The CDR3 is CASSYSAGVYGYTF. CDR3 coding DNA: TGTGCCAGCAGTTACTCGGCGGGTGTCTATGGCTACACCTTC.

The chain joins TRBV2 to TRBJ2-5; possible D gene TRBD1, 6 bases. The CDR3 is made up of 14 amino acids. V gave up 6 bases and J gave up 2 bases, with 13 bases separating them. In germline, CDR1 is SNHLY, CDR2 FYNNEI. The CDR3 nucleotides are TGTGCCAGCAGACTGACAGGACCGCAAGAGACCCAGTACTTC. Its protein product is CASRLTGPQETQYF.

A word on this clone: An end of the junction does not agree with germline; a read error may underlie this. V gene TRBV5-1 combines with J gene TRBJ1-1; 9 bases match TRBD1. The CDR3 extends over 14 amino acids. CDR1 is SGHRS and CDR2 is YFSETQ in the germline V gene. CDR3 in amino acids: CASTLDRGITEAFF. The CDR3 DNA sequence: TGCGCCAGCACCTTGGACAGGGGTATAACTGAAGCTTTCTTT. The full variable domain, with the rest looked up from reference TRBV5-1 and TRBJ1-1, is KAGVTQTPRYLIKTRGQQVTLSCSPISGHRSVSWYQQTPGQGLQFLFEYFSETQRNKGNFPGRFSGRQFSNSRSEMNVSTLELGDSALYLCASTLDRGITEAFFGQGTRLTVV.

V gene TRBV6-5 combines with J gene TRBJ1-2, with a possible D match to TRBD1 (5 bases). The CDR3 consists of 15 residues. V lost 0 bases and J lost 2, with 10 bases in between. CDR1 and CDR2 from the germline V gene are MNHEY and SVGAGI. The CDR3 is CASSYSIRGNYGYTF. The CDR3 DNA sequence: TGTGCCAGCAGTTACTCGATCCGGGGGAACTATGGCTACACCTTC.

This clone was counted only a few times. The sample carries other DNA sequences with the same CDR3. The CDR3 coding sequence is TGTGCCAGCAGTGATGGTATGAACACTGAAGCTTTCTTT. It is translated as CASSDGMNTEAFF. The genes are TRBV2 and TRBJ1-1, with D uncertain. The CDR3 runs to 13 residues. Germline values: CDR1 SNHLY, CDR2 FYNNEI. The V end was cut by 3 bases, the J end by 0 bases, with 5 bases between.

This clone was seen a few times. The V call is TRBV2, the J call TRBJ2-1, with D tentatively TRBD1 (6 bases). The V end lost 4 bases, the J end lost 12 bases, and 7 bases lay between the germline ends. The CDR3 is 10 residues long. The germline V gene has CDR1 SNHLY and CDR2 FYNNEI. The CDR3 sequence is CASSVDRQFF. DNA for the CDR3: TGTGCCAGCAGTGTGGACAGGCAGTTCTTC.

The J gene is TRBJ1-1, the V gene TRBV11-2; D is unclear. Looked up from germline, CDR1 is SGHAT and CDR2 is FQNNGV. There are 14 residues in the CDR3. V dropped 1 base and J dropped 3 bases, with 9 bases sitting between them. In DNA form, the CDR3 reads TGTGCCAGCAGCTTAGTCACAGCCTACACTGAAGCTTTCTTT. It translates to CASSLVTAYTEAFF.

The V call is TRBV7-6, the J call TRBJ2-1, with 9 nucleotides matching TRBD2. The trim removed 1 base at V and 5 bases at J, leaving 9 bases unmatched. The CDR3 contains 17 residues. CDR1 SGHVS and CDR2 FNYEAQ come from the germline V gene. DNA for the CDR3: TGTGCCAGCAGCTTAGACACCGGGACTAGCATCGACAATGAGCAGTTCTTC. This gives the protein CASSLDTGTSIDNEQFF. Full variable domain (missing parts from reference TRBV7-6 and TRBJ2-1): GAGVSQSPRYKVTKRGQDVALRCDPISGHVSLYWYRQALGQGPEFLTYFNYEAQQDKSGLPNDRFSAERPEGSISTLTIQRTEQRDSAMYRCASSLDTGTSIDNEQFFGPGTRLTVL.

This rearrangement joins TRBV6-5 to TRBJ1-1; 8 bases fit TRBD1. This CDR3 region has 13 residues. Per germline, CDR1 MNHEY and CDR2 SVGAGI. V lost 6 bases, J lost 1 base, and 1 base stayed unmatched. The DNA for the CDR3 is TGTGCCAGCAGGGGGACAGGGAACACTGAAGCTTTCTTT. The encoded protein is CASRGTGNTEAFF.

The chain combines TRBV7-2 with TRBJ1-2, with unresolved D. V lost 1 base and J lost 5, with 11 bases in between. Germline assignment: CDR1 SGHTA and CDR2 FQGNSA. This CDR3 region has 14 residues. The chain's CDR3 is CASSLDSHSYGYTF. The DNA of the CDR3 is TGTGCCAGCAGCTTAGACAGCCATTCGTATGGCTACACCTTC. Drawing the rest from reference TRBV7-2 and TRBJ1-2, the complete variable domain is GAGVSQSPSNKVTEKGKDVELRCDPISGHTALYWYRQSLGQGLEFLIYFQGNSAPDKSGLPSDRFSAERTGGSVSTLTIQRTQQEDSAVYLCASSLDSHSYGYTFGSGTRLTVV.

V usage is TRBV4-1 and J usage is TRBJ2-7, with TRBD1 matching 8 bases. This CDR3 has 13 amino acids. Germline V gives CDR1 MGHRA, CDR2 YSYEKL. With 4 bases clipped from V and 6 bases from J, the junction kept 5 bases outside the gene matches. The CDR3 coding sequence is TGCGCCAGCAGCCGCCCGGGACAGGCCGAGCAGTACTTC. It yields the protein CASSRPGQAEQYF.

V is TRBV5-4 and J is TRBJ1-2; D is ambiguous. This CDR3 contains 14 residues. Between the trimmed V and J ends, which lost 4 bases and 0 bases, there was a span of 10 bases. Germline V gene sequence: CDR1 SGHNT, CDR2 YYREEE (reference sequence). CDR3: CASSPDTSNYGYTF. CDR3 in DNA: TGTGCCAGCAGCCCAGACACTTCTAACTATGGCTACACCTTC.

This clone came up a few times. In the same sample, other DNA sequences code for this CDR3. The V and J genes are TRBV5-1 and TRBJ1-5, with D perhaps TRBD1 (5 bases). Per the germline V gene, CDR1 is SGHRS and CDR2 is YFSETQ. Trimming took off 4 bases at V and 5 bases at J, with 10 bases between the two ends. The CDR3 length is 13 residues. CDR3 loop: CASSLGRDQPQHF. The CDR3 region has the DNA TGCGCCAGCAGCCTGGGGCGGGATCAGCCCCAGCATTTT.

CDR3 residues: CASSSARPWVSGNTIYF. CDR3 nucleotide sequence: TGTGCCAGCAGCTCAGCTCGACCTTGGGTCTCTGGAAACACCATATATTTT. This chain uses TRBV13 with TRBJ1-3; D unresolved. V dropped 4 bases and J dropped 0 bases, with 16 bases sitting between them. The CDR3 contains 17 residues. In germline, CDR1 is PRHDT, CDR2 FYEKMQ (reference sequence).

This clone has ten or more counts. The chain is built from TRBV2 and TRBJ1-2, with D tentatively TRBD1 (6 bases). This CDR3 region has 17 residues. Germline V gives CDR1 SNHLY, CDR2 FYNNEI. Trimming removed 2 bases at V and 0 bases at J, with 16 bases between. The CDR3 DNA reads TGTGCCAGCAGTGAACCCCCTCAGGGGTTGGCTAACTATGGCTACACCTTC. It translates to CASSEPPQGLANYGYTF.

The chain uses TRBV5-1 and TRBJ1-2, with 7 bases matching TRBD1. After removal of 4 bases from V and 6 bases from J, the junction contained 6 bases not matched to a gene. The CDR3 loop spans 13 amino acids. Germline CDR1 and CDR2: SGHRS and YFSETQ. The CDR3 sequence is CASSRDTGDGYTF. CDR3 in DNA: TGCGCCAGCAGCCGTGATACAGGGGATGGCTACACCTTC.

The chain combines TRBV6-5 with TRBJ1-1; D is ambiguous. The germline V gene encodes CDR1 MNHEY and CDR2 SVGAGI. V dropped 5 bases and J dropped 3 bases, with 16 bases sitting between them. The CDR3 contains 15 residues. As DNA, the CDR3 is TGTGCCAGCAGTCCGAAGGTGGCGGGTCACACTGAAGCTTTCTTT. This codes for CASSPKVAGHTEAFF.

In nucleotides, the CDR3 is TGTGCCAGTAGTATGAGCAGGACAGTCCTGAGCTCCTACGAGCAGTACTTC. It encodes CASSMSRTVLSSYEQYF. The chain links TRBV19 to TRBJ2-7; the D gene is possibly TRBD1 (6 bases). Trimming took 3 bases from V and 0 from J, leaving 18 bases between them. Germline lookup yields CDR1 LNHDA and CDR2 SQIVND (reference sequence). The CDR3 consists of 17 residues.

The J gene is TRBJ1-5, the V gene TRBV28; a weak D match, TRBD1 (5 bases). Germline CDR1 reads MDHEN; CDR2 reads SYDVKM. V was trimmed by 5 bases and J by 3 bases, leaving 20 bases between them. The CDR3 is 17 residues long. The DNA of the CDR3 is TGTGCCAGCAGTACCACAGGACTCCTACTTAACAATCAGCCCCAGCATTTT. Translating it yields CASSTTGLLLNNQPQHF.